The clone carrying this T cell receptor (beta chain) was picked up many times. This entry comes from a study of human T cells and chemical hapten exposure. The time point: patch test 3, about 24 weeks after DPC sensitization. Treatment described: therapeutic diphenylcyclopropenone sensitization with weekly scalp DPC. MiXCR, applied by TCRdb to the RACE reads, yields one record per CDR3 protein. The sample shows around 85,000 distinct CDR3 sequences, approximately 13% of them seen only once. Germline V gene sequence: CDR1 LGHDT, CDR2 YNNKEL (reference sequence). V shed 3 bases and J shed 0 bases, with 9 bases lying between them. This CDR3 comprises 14 residues.

The clonotype was recovered from a woman aged 45-65 years with alopecia areata. Some clones in this sample may be carry-over from other donors' samples. The sequencing used whole blood, collected in connection with sensitization to the hapten diphenylcyclopropenone (DPC). The genes are TRBV3-1 and TRBJ2-7; D uncertain. The CDR3 here is CASSHTWSSYEQYF. The CDR3 DNA is TGTGCCAGCAGCCATACCTGGAGCTCCTACGAGCAGTACTTC.